This T cell receptor beta chain emerged from a study of cytomegalovirus exposure and HLA in healthy donors listed by TCRdb under 2017. Broadly, across the study: According to a later analysis, one platform produced both the 120 validation repertoires and the approximately 600 repertoires of the first cohort. The study was designed to test whether signatures of past pathogen exposure could be identified by cataloging public T cell receptors. Besides the first cohort of roughly 660 subjects, a separate validation cohort made up of over 100 different subjects was used. High-throughput TCR immunosequencing, statistical association of individual TCRs with disease status, and machine learning were combined to predict cytomegalovirus infection status.

The germline V gene sets CDR1 to MDHEN and CDR2 to SYDVKM. Trimming takes 5 bases from V and 15 bases from J, and the germline ends sit 17 bases apart. The cysteine opens and the phenylalanine closes a CDR3 of 12 amino acids. Only CDR3 DNA is held: 36 bases, read in frame from base 1. The donors belonged to the validation cohort of approximately 130 subjects, which was separate from the roughly 670-subject first cohort. The research as a whole found: The study listed 150 to 200 TCR beta chains as associated with cytomegalovirus. Subsequent analysis determined that TCRs grouped into clusters in the first cohort also showed a tendency toward co-occurrence across the roughly 110 validation repertoires, and approximately 94% of cluster scores exceeded 0. The classifier was reported to diagnose cytomegalovirus status with high specificity and sensitivity in both the original cohort and the validation cohort. The authors suggested that the approach could potentially be extended to other disease states and immunological phenotypes. Across donors, most TCR sequences were observed very rarely, whereas some public TCRs were present in many individuals. A later analysis lacked HLA typing for the validation cohort, so it scored co-occurrence in that cohort across all 110 or so repertoires. In vitro tests confirmed that a few of the cytomegalovirus-associated TCR beta chains recognize cytomegalovirus antigens.

Notes on this clone: It has no known antigen specificity. It has no much larger one-base neighbor in the sample; base qualities were not kept.

Library method: the immunoSEQ multiplex PCR assay. Per the source publication's procedure: A statistical classification framework was developed to diagnose cytomegalovirus status using the catalog of TCR beta chain sequences. The table was pulled from immuneACCESS by TCRdb, which kept in-frame rearrangements only. Such tables lose some clones; where checked, under half of the loss comes from unresolved V genes, and the rest has no known cause. V, J and clone size derive from that table, while D and trimming were established from the DNA sequence. This sample has tens of thousands of clones in its table, and about 85% of those were observed once. The ten largest clones capture 20% of the sample.

Sequencing was carried out using PBMCs. Recombination connected TRBV28 to TRBJ1-5, with TRBD1 tentatively as D gene (5 bases match). The receptor was derived from a man younger than 30 in good health and CMV-seropositive. The CDR3 reads as follows: CASSEGRGFAHF. The bases read TGTGCCAGCAGTGAGGGGCGGGGATTCGCGCATTTT. When the CDR3 is completed using the reference TRBV28 and TRBJ1-5 genes on either side, the full variable domain is DVKVTQSSRYLVKRTGEKVFLECVQDMDHENMFWYRQDPGLGLRLIYFSYDVKMKEKGDIPEGYSVSREKKERFSLILESASTNQTSMYLCASSEGRGFAHFGDGTRLSIL.